Below, 20 T cell receptor beta chains from the same sample are listed, as sequenced in a study of T cells after yellow fever vaccination. MiXCR was run by TCRdb on the 5' RACE reads, yielding one entry per CDR3 protein. The sample has under 700,000 distinct CDR3 sequences, about a sixth seen once. The specimen was PBMCs, collected around 5 days after the first yellow fever vaccination. The receptors stem from a man aged 18 to 30 who received the YFV17D yellow fever vaccine.

In this sample, this clonotype turned up a few times. This CDR3 is CASSSLSGEVDEQYF. The CDR3 bases are TGTGCCAGCAGCTCCCTTTCAGGGGAGGTGGACGAGCAGTACTTC. V usage is TRBV7-9 and J usage is TRBJ2-7; TRBD1 or TRBD2 may be the D gene (6 bases each). CDR1 is SEHNR and CDR2 is FQNEAQ in the germline V gene (reference sequence). V was shortened by 4 bases and J by 5 bases, with 18 bases between the two germline ends. CDR3 size: 15 residues.

The CDR3 DNA follows: TGTGCCAGCAGCTTAGCGCTCCGGGTCTCCCAGTACTTC. Translated: CASSLALRVSQYF. The rearrangement links TRBV7-2 to TRBJ2-4; no reliable D call. Trimming left V 0 bases short and J 13 bases short, with 13 bases between. This CDR3 has 13 amino acids. In germline, CDR1 is SGHTA, CDR2 FQGNSA.

This clonotype was seen a handful of times. The DNA for the CDR3 is TGTGCCGGACACCTTGAAGCTTTCTTT. Encoded protein: CAGHLEAFF. This chain connects TRBV2 to TRBJ1-1; TRBD1 is a possible D gene (5 bases). Germline V lookup: CDR1 SNHLY, CDR2 FYNNEI. The CDR3 totals 9 residues. V was trimmed by 11 bases and J by 7 bases, leaving 8 bases between them.

The chain employs TRBV5-6 and TRBJ2-1; perhaps TRBD2 as D (5 bases). Germline V gene lookup returns CDR1 SGHDT and CDR2 YYEEEE. The CDR3 contains 14 residues. V was trimmed by 4 bases and J by 3 bases, leaving 11 bases between them. The CDR3 loop is CASSRGNYYNEQFF. The DNA for the CDR3 is TGTGCCAGCAGCCGAGGGAATTACTACAATGAGCAGTTCTTC.

This chain links TRBV4-3 with TRBJ1-6; 9 bases are a match to TRBD1. The germline CDR1 and CDR2 sequences are LGHNA and YSLEER. Germline trimming cut 1 base from V and 3 bases from J; bases unmatched to any gene: 7. This CDR3 contains 18 residues. CDR3 protein: CASSQVRGTGHYNSPLHF. CDR3 in DNA: TGCGCCAGCAGCCAAGTACGGGGGACAGGGCACTATAATTCACCCCTCCACTTT.

This clonotype was found once. The rearrangement joins TRBV6-2 or TRBV6-3 to TRBJ1-1; D is undetermined. Trimming shortened V by 2 bases and J by 4 bases, and 11 bases separated the two germline ends. The CDR3 sequence is 14 residues long. CDR1 MNHEY and CDR2 SVGEGT come from the germline V gene. CDR3: CASSYGWVRTEAFF. The CDR3 DNA sequence: TGTGCCAGCAGTTACGGCTGGGTTCGCACTGAAGCTTTCTTT.

This chain joins TRBV5-5 and TRBJ2-1; D gene ambiguous. Germline-derived CDR1 and CDR2 are SGHKS and YYEKEE (reference sequence). V shed 4 bases and J shed 6 bases, with 5 bases lying between them. The CDR3 consists of 11 residues. DNA of the CDR3: TGTGCCAGCAGCGAGATCAATGAGCAGTTCTTC. Protein: CASSEINEQFF. The full variable domain, its missing parts supplied by reference TRBV5-5 and TRBJ2-1, is DAGVTQSPTHLIKTRGQQVTLRCSPISGHKSVSWYQQVLGQGPQFIFQYYEKEERGRGNFPDRFSARQFPNYSSELNVNALLLGDSALYLCASSEINEQFFGPGTRLTVL.

This clonotype was found a few times. The chain employs TRBV20-1 and TRBJ1-5, with a possible D match to TRBD1 (5 bases). This CDR3 contains 14 residues. Germline V gene data show CDR1 as DFQATT and CDR2 as SNEGSKA (reference sequence). Trimming shortened V by 3 bases and J by 8 bases, and 17 bases separated the two germline ends. This CDR3 is CSASMGHGQEPQHF. The CDR3 DNA follows: TGCAGTGCTAGTATGGGGCACGGGCAGGAGCCCCAGCATTTT.

There are a few counts of this clonotype. This chain uses TRBV20-1 with TRBJ1-2, with D unclear. This CDR3 is built from 13 residues. The germline CDR1 and CDR2 sequences are DFQATT and SNEGSKA (reference sequence). Trimming removed 2 bases from V and 0 bases from J, with 7 bases in between. In DNA, the CDR3 is TGCAGTGCTAGATGGGGATCTAACTATGGCTACACCTTC. The encoded protein is CSARWGSNYGYTF.

This clonotype was seen a handful of times. One end of the junction does not line up with germline, which may come from a read error. The chain uses TRBV5-1 and TRBJ2-5; D gene uncertain. Germline CDR1 SGHRS, CDR2 YFSETQ. The CDR3 has 12 residues. The DNA for the CDR3 is TGTGCCAGCAGCTTACCCGAAGAGACCCAGTACTTC. Translating gives CASSLPEETQYF.

The genes are TRBV5-1 and TRBJ2-2; possibly TRBD1 or TRBD2 for D (5 bases each). The CDR3 has 16 residues. In germline, CDR1 is SGHRS, CDR2 YFSETQ. The V and J ends lost 0 bases and 1 base respectively, with 10 bases between them. CDR3 DNA sequence: TGCGCCAGCAGCTTGGCACCGGGGCTGAACACCGGGGAGCTGTTTTTT. This codes for CASSLAPGLNTGELFF.

This clonotype was found a few times. The rearrangement links TRBV6-1 to TRBJ2-3, with D unresolved. Germline V gene sequence: CDR1 MNHNS, CDR2 SASEGT. Trimming removed 6 bases from V and 10 bases from J, with 20 bases in between. This CDR3 comprises 14 residues. The CDR3 reads CASRTALPLLAQYF. In nucleotides, the CDR3 is TGTGCCAGCAGGACCGCCCTGCCTCTTTTAGCGCAGTATTTT.

The rearrangement uses TRBV3-1 and TRBJ2-7, with unresolved D. Germline V CDR1 and CDR2: LGHDT, YNNKEL (reference sequence). V was trimmed by 11 bases and J by 5 bases, leaving 16 bases between them. The CDR3 length is 12 residues. CDR3 protein: CAGLTVIHEQYV. The CDR3, as DNA: TGTGCCGGATTGACGGTAATTCACGAGCAGTACGTC.

The chain recombines TRBV5-1 with TRBJ1-2; D ambiguous. This CDR3 contains 14 residues. CDR1 is SGHRS and CDR2 is YFSETQ in the germline V gene. V lost 4 bases, J lost 6 bases, and 16 bases lay in between. The CDR3 nucleotides are TGCGCCAGCAGCCCGTACCGAGCTTCGAATGGCTACACCTTC. Translated, it gives CASSPYRASNGYTF.

This clonotype was seen more than once but under ten times. V is TRBV7-8 and J is TRBJ2-5; the D gene is possibly TRBD2 (6 bases). V lost 0 bases, J lost 1 base, and 18 bases lay in between. CDR1 SGHVS and CDR2 FQNEAQ come from the germline V gene. The CDR3 has 18 residues. The CDR3 DNA is TGTGCCAGCAGCTTAGCGCAAGGCGGGGTCCCAGTCCAAGAGACCCAGTACTTC. Protein: CASSLAQGGVPVQETQYF.

In DNA, the CDR3 is TGTGCCAGCAGCCCCAGCGGGGGGGCCGGGACCGGGGAGCTGTTTTTT. This codes for CASSPSGGAGTGELFF. The chain has TRBV3-1 and TRBJ2-2; 10 bases align to TRBD2. V lost 4 bases, J lost 5 bases, and 7 bases stayed unmatched. Germline CDR1 reads LGHDT; CDR2 reads YNNKEL (reference sequence). This CDR3 spans 16 amino acids.

This clonotype was recorded many times. This chain links TRBV28 with TRBJ2-3; the D gene is possibly TRBD2 (6 bases). CDR1 MDHEN and CDR2 SYDVKM come from the germline V gene. The CDR3 is made up of 14 amino acids. Deletions cut 2 bases from V and 7 bases from J, with 13 bases between. The CDR3 region has the DNA TGTGCCAGCAGTTTAACCGGAGGGTGGAATACGCAGTATTTT. This sequence encodes CASSLTGGWNTQYF.

This clonotype was counted ten times or more. V gene TRBV4-1 combines with J gene TRBJ2-3, with D uncertain. V gave up 4 bases and J gave up 3 bases, with 14 bases separating them. From germline, CDR1 is MGHRA and CDR2 YSYEKL. The CDR3 has 15 residues. CDR3 region: CASSRPELGTDTQYF. The CDR3 nucleotides read TGCGCCAGCAGCCGGCCCGAGCTAGGGACAGATACGCAGTATTTT.

The rearrangement links TRBV20-1 to TRBJ2-1, with D perhaps being TRBD1 or TRBD2 (6 bases each). V gave up 5 bases and J gave up 0 bases, with 20 bases separating them. The CDR3 spans 17 residues. CDR1 and CDR2 (germline): DFQATT, SNEGSKA (reference sequence). Written as DNA, the CDR3 is TGCAGTGCTGCAAGAAAGAGGGGGGTTTCCTCCTACAATGAGCAGTTCTTC. Protein sequence: CSAARKRGVSSYNEQFF.

This clonotype was seen only a few times. This chain joins TRBV15 and TRBJ1-4, with no clear D. V shed 0 bases and J shed 4 bases, with 3 bases lying between them. CDR1 and CDR2 (germline): LNHNV, YYDKDF (reference sequence). This CDR3 comprises 13 residues. The CDR3 coding sequence is TGTGCCACCAGCAGAGACATTAATGAAAAACTGTTTTTT. This encodes CATSRDINEKLFF.